The 7 T cell receptor beta chains given below trace back to one sample, sequenced in a study of T cell repertoires in cytomegalovirus infection. TCRdb itself ran the reads through MiXCR, one entry per CDR3 protein. The sample has 550,000 to 850,000 distinct CDR3 sequences, about 30% seen once; the top ten hold 15% to 20%. Their cognate antigens are unknown. Sequenced material: cultured PBMCs, taken from culture after CMV antigen stimulation. Every receptor here comes from a human donor in good health (CMV status not recorded). Some clones in this sample may be carry-over from other donors' samples.

The rearrangement links TRBV28 to TRBJ1-3; no firm D call. The ends were cut back, 8 bases at V and 0 bases at J, with 14 bases in the middle. The V gene's germline CDR1 is MDHEN and CDR2 SYDVKM. The CDR3 runs to 15 residues. CDR3 coding DNA: TGTGCCAGCCTCGGACCTCTCTCCTCTGGAAACACCATATATTTT. Residues: CASLGPLSSGNTIYF.

This chain links TRBV20-1 with TRBJ2-5; maybe TRBD2 (6 bases). The germline V and J ends were trimmed by 5 bases and 5 bases, with 24 bases remaining between them. The CDR3 loop spans 16 amino acids. Per the germline V gene, CDR1 is DFQATT and CDR2 is SNEGSKA (reference sequence). This chain's CDR3 is CSAYTIAASAGETQYF. The CDR3 DNA sequence: TGCAGTGCTTATACTATAGCGGCGTCGGCGGGCGAGACCCAGTACTTC.

This clonotype occurred a few times. V gene TRBV29-1 combines with J gene TRBJ2-7, with D tentatively TRBD1 (5 bases). The CDR3 length is 11 residues. The germline gives CDR1 SQVTM, CDR2 ANQGSEA. The germline V and J ends were trimmed by 7 bases and 6 bases, with 13 bases remaining between them. CDR3 residues: CSGHTGGEQYF. The CDR3 nucleotides are TGCAGCGGCCATACAGGTGGCGAGCAGTACTTC.

This clonotype showed up just once. Since a much larger clone is just one base distant, this may be a read error. This CDR3 reads CDSSLGLRSNQPQHF. In nucleotides, the CDR3 is TGTGACAGCAGCTTAGGTTTGCGTAGCAATCAGCCCCAGCATTTT. The chain joins TRBV7-2 to TRBJ1-5; D gene ambiguous. CDR1 and CDR2 (germline): SGHTA, FQGNSA. The CDR3 contains 15 residues.

The J gene is TRBJ2-3, the V gene TRBV2; 10 bases are shared with TRBD1. Trimming took 5 bases from V and 1 from J; bases not matched to a gene: 3. The CDR3 is 15 residues long. In germline, CDR1 is SNHLY, CDR2 FYNNEI. CDR3 loop: CASSFGTGGTDTQYF. The CDR3 nucleotides read TGTGCCAGCAGTTTTGGGACAGGGGGCACAGATACGCAGTATTTT.

The chain is built from TRBV18 and TRBJ2-7, with a tentative D call TRBD2 (5 bases). Between the trimmed V and J ends, which lost 1 base and 3 bases, there was a span of 19 bases. This CDR3 is built from 17 residues. Germline-derived CDR1 and CDR2 are KGHSH and LQKENI. The CDR3 DNA follows: TGTGCCAGCTCACCACGTGACCCCCAGGAGGTTAACTACGAGCAGTACTTC. Its translation: CASSPRDPQEVNYEQYF.

The rearrangement joins TRBV19 to TRBJ1-1; a weak D match, TRBD1 (5 bases). The V end lost 5 bases, the J end lost 6 bases, and 13 bases lay between the germline ends. From germline, CDR1 is LNHDA and CDR2 SQIVND (reference sequence). The CDR3 spans 13 residues. The CDR3 region has the DNA TGTGCCAGTAGTGGCCGAGGAGGGGCTGAAGCTTTCTTT. Translated, it gives CASSGRGGAEAFF.